The 15 T cell receptor beta chains given below trace back to one sample, sequenced in a study of T cell responses to AZD1222 COVID-19 vaccine (dated by TCRdb to the early 2020s). The time point label, read with the paper, signifies: baseline before first vaccination. Libraries were prepared through the immunoSEQ multiplex PCR assay. TCRdb mirrors the immuneACCESS table, restricted to in-frame sequences. Some clones are absent from its copies; in checked studies, under half trace to an unresolved V gene, and the reason for the others is unknown. This sample has roughly 96,000 clones in its table, and roughly 90% of those were observed once. Clones ranked in the top ten supply roughly 2.7% of the sample. This specimen consisted of peripheral blood, obtained on day 0 of AZD1222 vaccination. These receptors were obtained from an adult in good health.

This chain joins TRBV5-5 and TRBJ2-3, with D maybe TRBD2 (5 bases). V lost 4 bases to trimming and J lost 2 bases, with 11 bases between them. The CDR3 totals 14 residues. Germline values: CDR1 SGHKS, CDR2 YYEKEE (reference sequence). The CDR3 DNA reads TGTGCCAGCAGCATTCTAGCTGACACAGATACGCAGTATTTT. Translation: CASSILADTDTQYF.

The chain links TRBV28 to TRBJ1-1; D is unresolved. Germline CDR1 and CDR2: MDHEN and SYDVKM. The CDR3 consists of 14 residues. Trimming removed 2 bases from V and 5 bases from J, with 12 bases in between. CDR3 sequence reads: CASSLLRGWTEAFF. The CDR3 DNA reads TGTGCCAGCAGTTTACTGAGAGGGTGGACTGAAGCTTTCTTT.

The chain employs TRBV6-1 and TRBJ1-5; maybe TRBD1 (5 bases). The CDR3 runs to 21 residues. The germline V gene has CDR1 MNHNS and CDR2 SASEGT. The V and J ends lost 2 bases and 1 base respectively, with 27 bases between them. The CDR3 DNA reads as TGTGCCAGCAGTGAAATGATGGGGCGACAGATTCCTAGGTGGAGCAATCAGCCCCAGCATTTT. This encodes CASSEMMGRQIPRWSNQPQHF.

The chain's CDR3 is CASSAPPGNTIYF. The CDR3 DNA follows: TGTGCCAGCAGCGCTCCTCCCGGAAACACCATATATTTT. The chain has TRBV9 and TRBJ1-3, with D uncertain. Germline V lookup: CDR1 SGDLS, CDR2 YYNGEE. This CDR3 has 13 amino acids. With 3 bases removed from V and 4 bases from J, the gap between germline ends came to 8 bases.

The V gene is TRBV6-5, the J gene TRBJ1-3; D possibly corresponds to TRBD1 (6 bases). Germline values: CDR1 MNHEY, CDR2 SVGAGI. V lost 4 bases to trimming and J lost 2 bases, with 12 bases between them. The CDR3 length is 15 residues. The CDR3 DNA follows: TGTGCCAGCAGTTTAGGGGGGGCACCTGGAAACACCATATATTTT. Amino acids: CASSLGGAPGNTIYF.

The chain employs TRBV10-3 and TRBJ2-7, with TRBD2 matching 8 bases. CDR3 length equals 14 residues. Germline lookup yields CDR1 ENHRY and CDR2 SYGVKD. The junction had 8 bases not matched to a gene; V was cut back by 6 bases and J by 4 bases. The CDR3 DNA reads TGTGCCATCAGCCCTAGCGGGTCTGTTTACGAGCAGTACTTC. Translation gives CAISPSGSVYEQYF.

The chain couples TRBV9 to TRBJ2-7, with D perhaps assigned TRBD1 or TRBD2 (5 bases each). Germline CDR1 and CDR2: SGDLS and YYNGEE. The CDR3 runs to 15 residues. Trimming took 2 bases from V and 1 from J, leaving 13 bases between them. This chain's CDR3 is CASSVGWGSSYEQYF. The CDR3 nucleotides read TGTGCCAGCAGCGTGGGGTGGGGGTCTTCCTACGAGCAGTACTTC.

V gene TRBV23-1 combines with J gene TRBJ1-1; 8 bases fit TRBD1. TRBV23-1 is annotated as an ORF whose role is uncertain. V lost 2 bases and J lost 4; bases outside the gene matches: 9. The length of the CDR3 is 16 residues. Here the CDR3 reads CASSQRNTGGCTEAFF. CDR3 nucleotide sequence: TGCGCCAGCAGTCAACGGAATACAGGGGGGTGCACTGAAGCTTTCTTT.

This chain links TRBV18 with TRBJ1-1; the D gene is possibly TRBD1 (5 bases). V was pared by 5 bases and J by 7 bases, with 14 bases between. This CDR3 contains 13 residues. The germline V gene encodes CDR1 KGHSH and CDR2 LQKENI. This chain's CDR3 is CASSYQGTGEAFF. The CDR3 DNA follows: TGTGCCAGCTCATACCAGGGAACCGGTGAAGCTTTCTTT. The variable domain in full, completed from reference TRBV18 and TRBJ1-1, reads NAGVMQNPRHLVRRRGQEARLRCSPMKGHSHVYWYRQLPEEGLKFMVYLQKENIIDESGMPKERFSAEFPKEGPSILRIQQVVRGDSAAYFCASSYQGTGEAFFGQGTRLTVV.

The chain combines TRBV19 with TRBJ2-1; D not certain. V shed 2 bases and J shed 5 bases, with 13 bases lying between them. The germline CDR1 and CDR2 sequences are LNHDA and SQIVND (reference sequence). The CDR3 consists of 15 residues. CDR3 coding DNA: TGTGCCAGTAGTATATCGAGTTCCACTCACAATGAGCAGTTCTTC. It codes for CASSISSSTHNEQFF. Full variable domain (remainder filled in from reference TRBV19 and TRBJ2-1): DGGITQSPKYLFRKEGQNVTLSCEQNLNHDAMYWYRQDPGQGLRLIYYSQIVNDFQKGDIAEGYSVSREKKESFPLTVTSAQKNPTAFYLCASSISSSTHNEQFFGPGTRLTVL.

The chain's CDR3 is CAWRNLAGGTYEQYF. The CDR3 DNA sequence: TGTGCCTGGAGAAACCTAGCGGGAGGGACCTACGAGCAGTACTTC. This chain uses TRBV30 with TRBJ2-7, with 12 bases identical to TRBD2. The V segment lost 3 bases and the J segment 2 bases; nucleotides outside the gene matches: 5. Looked up from germline, CDR1 is GTSNPN and CDR2 is SVGIG (reference sequence). The length of the CDR3 is 15 residues.

This clone was counted a few times. This CDR3 reads CASSLDWDSFF. In nucleotides, the CDR3 is TGTGCCAGCAGCTTAGATTGGGATTCTTTCTTT. This rearrangement joins TRBV7-9 to TRBJ1-1; no clear D gene. Trimming cost V 1 base and J 12 bases, with 9 bases left between them. This CDR3 region has 11 residues. Germline V gene data show CDR1 as SEHNR and CDR2 as FQNEAQ (reference sequence).

The table lists this clone with a count of one. This chain joins TRBV9 and TRBJ2-1; weak D call: TRBD1 (5 bases). Germline assignment: CDR1 SGDLS and CDR2 YYNGEE. The CDR3 covers 14 residues. V was clipped by 4 bases and J by 9 bases, with 17 bases between them. In nucleotides, the CDR3 is TGTGCCAGCAGCCCAGACATTGACAGCCGTGAGCAGTTCTTC. It encodes CASSPDIDSREQFF.

V and J are TRBV28 and TRBJ1-5, with D possibly being TRBD1 (6 bases). The CDR3 covers 12 residues. V was trimmed by 2 bases and J by 10 bases, leaving 9 bases between them. Germline V lookup: CDR1 MDHEN, CDR2 SYDVKM. In DNA form, the CDR3 reads TGTGCCAGCAGTTTACCCAGGGGTCCCCAGCATTTT. Protein: CASSLPRGPQHF.

The chain links TRBV30 to TRBJ2-3, with D possibly matching TRBD2 (5 bases). The CDR3 totals 13 residues. Trimming removed 4 bases at V and 0 bases at J, with 8 bases between. Germline CDR1 reads GTSNPN; CDR2 reads SVGIG (reference sequence). The CDR3 region has the DNA TGTGCCTGGAATGGCGGGAGCACAGATACGCAGTATTTT. As protein: CAWNGGSTDTQYF.